This is a list of T cell receptor beta chains from one sample in a study of CD8 T cells in Susac syndrome. TCRdb analysed the immunoSEQ multiplex PCR reads with MiXCR anew, one entry per CDR3 protein. Of roughly 250,000 distinct CDR3 sequences in the sample, almost 97% were seen once. Sequencing used CD4+ T cells from PBMCs. Receptor source: a human donor with Susac syndrome. Both conserved end residues are part of each CDR3. D genes are given only for firm matches. Clone size is shown for a subset of rows, as once, few, many or a class of expanded clone.

J gene,D gene,V gene,clone size,CDR3 DNA,CDR3 protein
TRBJ1-2,-,TRBV7-9,-,TGTGCCAGCAGAGGGGCAGGACGCTCCTACACCTTC,CASRGAGRSYTF
TRBJ2-2,TRBD1,TRBV18,-,TGTGCCAGCTCACGGGACAGCGGGAACACCGGGGAGCTGTTTTTT,CASSRDSGNTGELFF
TRBJ2-7,-,TRBV6-2/TRBV6-3,-,TGTGCCAGCGAAAGGGACGCAAGGCACGAGCAGTACTTC,CASERDARHEQYF
TRBJ2-4,-,TRBV4-1,-,TGCGCCAGCAGCCAAGTAGTAGGGGCAGCCAAAAACATTCAGTACTTC,CASSQVVGAAKNIQYF
TRBJ2-1,-,TRBV5-8,-,TGTGCCAGCACCTTCGTTGGAGACTACAATGAGCAGTTCTTC,CASTFVGDYNEQFF
TRBJ2-1,TRBD1,TRBV29-1,-,TGCAGCGTCGAGGGGGCGGATGAGCAGTTCTTC,CSVEGADEQFF
TRBJ2-1,-,TRBV9,-,TGTGCCAGCAGCGTTAGCGGAGCCTCCTACAATGAGCAGTTCTTC,CASSVSGASYNEQFF
TRBJ2-2,TRBD1,TRBV7-2,once,TGTGCCAGCAGCTTTGACAGGGGGTACACCGGGGAGCTGTTTTTT,CASSFDRGYTGELFF
TRBJ1-1,-,TRBV30,-,TGTGCCTGGAATCTGATCGATAGTGAAGCTTTCTTT,CAWNLIDSEAFF
TRBJ1-1,-,TRBV18,-,TGTGCCAGCTCACCGCGAGACAGCTTACACACTGAAGCTTTCTTT,CASSPRDSLHTEAFF
TRBJ1-1,-,TRBV27,once,TGTGCCAGCAGTTTATTGAACAGGGTATTGACTGAAGCTTTCTTT,CASSLLNRVLTEAFF
TRBJ2-5,TRBD1,TRBV29-1,-,TGCAGCGCGGACAGGGGGGGGCAAGAGACCCAGTACTTC,CSADRGGQETQYF
TRBJ1-1,-,TRBV7-9,-,TGTGCCAGCAGGACGCGTTTTTGTTTGAACACTGAAGCTTTCTTT,CASRTRFCLNTEAFF
TRBJ1-5,-,TRBV27,-,TGTGCCAGCAGTGCCTACAGCATCCGAGGCAATCAGCCCCAGCATTTT,CASSAYSIRGNQPQHF
TRBJ1-5,-,TRBV2,-,TGTGCCAGCAGTGAACAGGGGACGGATCAGCCCCAGCATTTT,CASSEQGTDQPQHF